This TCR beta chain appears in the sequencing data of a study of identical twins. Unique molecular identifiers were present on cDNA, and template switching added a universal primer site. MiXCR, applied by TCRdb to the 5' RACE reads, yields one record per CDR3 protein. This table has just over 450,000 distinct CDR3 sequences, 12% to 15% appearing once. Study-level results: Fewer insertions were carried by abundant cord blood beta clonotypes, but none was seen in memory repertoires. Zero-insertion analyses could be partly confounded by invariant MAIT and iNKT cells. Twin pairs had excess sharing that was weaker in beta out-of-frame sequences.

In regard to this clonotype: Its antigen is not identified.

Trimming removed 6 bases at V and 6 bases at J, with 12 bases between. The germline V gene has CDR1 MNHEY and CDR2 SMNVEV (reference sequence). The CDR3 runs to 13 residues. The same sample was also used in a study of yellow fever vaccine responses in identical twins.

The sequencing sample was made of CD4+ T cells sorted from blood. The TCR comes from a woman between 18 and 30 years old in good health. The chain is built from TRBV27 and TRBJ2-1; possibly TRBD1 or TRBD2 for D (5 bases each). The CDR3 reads CASRPGGSNEQFF. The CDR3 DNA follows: TGTGCCAGCAGACCTGGGGGATCCAATGAGCAGTTCTTC.